This TCR beta chain was obtained from a study of identical twins. Every donor was a healthy Caucasian. The CDR3 is 13 residues long. Deletions cut 2 bases from V and 5 bases from J, with 7 bases between. From germline, CDR1 is SGHRS and CDR2 YFSETQ. This clonotype has a handful of counts. One entry per CDR3 protein, called by TCRdb with MiXCR from the 5' RACE reads. The data hold 1.5 million to 2 million distinct CDR3 sequences, with 25% to 35% observed a single time. Sequencing used cord blood. This sequence was found in a newborn girl in good health. The V gene is TRBV5-1, the J gene TRBJ1-4; the D gene is possibly TRBD1 (5 bases). The CDR3 sequence is CASSLYRNEKLFF. The CDR3, as DNA: TGCGCCAGCAGCTTATACAGGAATGAAAAACTGTTTTTT.